This entry lists 32 T cell receptor beta chains sequenced from one sample in a study of beta chain features in type 1 diabetes. The sequenced template was cDNA made from the entire isolated RNA. Generated by immunoSEQ multiplex PCR, the TCRdb table keeps only in-frame clones and is missing some. The sample lists approximately 140,000 clones; 6.9% were seen once. Sequencing used central memory CD4+ T cells from blood. Source of these receptors: a woman aged 25 to 45 in good health.

There are a few counts of this clone. V is TRBV19 and J is TRBJ1-1; a weak D match, TRBD1 (6 bases). Germline V gene lookup returns CDR1 LNHDA and CDR2 SQIVND (reference sequence). V was pared by 5 bases and J by 4 bases, with 11 bases between. The CDR3 runs 13 residues. The CDR3 region has the DNA TGTGCCAGTAGTCGGGGCAGGGGCACTGAAGCTTTCTTT. Its translation: CASSRGRGTEAFF.

A few counts support this clone. J is TRBJ1-5 and V is TRBV7-2; no clear D. From germline, CDR1 is SGHTA and CDR2 FQGNSA. V was clipped by 3 bases and J by 6 bases, with 9 bases between them. The CDR3 spans 13 residues. The chain's CDR3 is CASSFDGVQPQHF. The CDR3 DNA is TGTGCCAGCAGCTTTGACGGGGTTCAGCCCCAGCATTTT.

This clone was picked up a small number of times. The chain is built from TRBV9 and TRBJ1-5; D perhaps matches TRBD1 (5 bases). Looked up from germline, CDR1 is SGDLS and CDR2 is YYNGEE. The CDR3 has 15 amino acids. Trimming removed 0 bases from V and 2 bases from J, with 9 bases in between. CDR3 sequence: CASSVGPGRNQPQHF. Here the CDR3 DNA reads TGTGCCAGCAGCGTAGGACCAGGGCGCAATCAGCCCCAGCATTTT.

This clone appeared a few times. DNA for the CDR3: TGTGCCAGCAGTGAACAATGGGCGGGAGGGACCTCGGGCAAAAACATTCAGTACTTC. This translates into CASSEQWAGGTSGKNIQYF. The chain is built from TRBV2 and TRBJ2-4, with TRBD2 identical over 9 bases. Per germline, CDR1 SNHLY and CDR2 FYNNEI. V dropped 2 bases and J dropped 3; count of bases not matched to a gene: 14. The CDR3 is 19 amino acids.

This chain uses TRBV13 with TRBJ2-1; 7 nucleotides match TRBD2. This CDR3 region has 18 residues. J gave up 2 bases and V 6 bases, and 16 bases lay outside the gene matches. Looked up from germline, CDR1 is PRHDT and CDR2 is FYEKMQ (reference sequence). For the CDR3, the DNA is TGTGCCAGCAGACACACACCAATGACTAGCAGAACCTACAATGAGCAGTTCTTC. Protein product: CASRHTPMTSRTYNEQFF.

This clone has only a few counts. The chain employs TRBV5-1 and TRBJ2-7; 8 bases map to TRBD1. Germline CDR1 is SGHRS and CDR2 is YFSETQ. The J segment lost 5 bases and the V segment lost 2 bases, leaving 9 bases of the junction unmatched. The CDR3 length is 15 residues. This CDR3 reads CASSLPQGARDEQYF. The CDR3 nucleotides read TGCGCCAGCAGCTTACCCCAGGGGGCGAGGGACGAGCAGTACTTC.

This clone was seen more than once but under ten times. This chain connects TRBV5-1 to TRBJ2-2; TRBD2 aligns across 8 bases. V lost 3 bases to trimming and J lost 4 bases; unmatched junction nucleotides: 8. The CDR3 has 16 residues. Germline V gene data show CDR1 as SGHRS and CDR2 as YFSETQ. DNA of the CDR3: TGCGCCAGCAGCTCCGGATCAGCGGGAGTCACCGGGGAGCTGTTTTTT. Translated: CASSSGSAGVTGELFF.

This clone appeared many times. V gene TRBV19 combines with J gene TRBJ2-7; D is possibly TRBD1 (6 bases). Trimming took 5 bases from V and 1 from J, leaving 9 bases between them. The CDR3 has 13 amino acids. Germline V gives CDR1 LNHDA, CDR2 SQIVND (reference sequence). CDR3: CASSRQESYEQYF. CDR3 DNA sequence: TGTGCCAGTAGTCGACAGGAATCCTACGAGCAGTACTTC.

In this sample, this clone turned up a few times. The gene calls are TRBV19 and TRBJ2-6; D is ambiguous. Germline V CDR1 and CDR2: LNHDA, SQIVND (reference sequence). The CDR3 covers 16 residues. V was trimmed by 0 bases and J by 0 bases, leaving 6 bases between them. CDR3 sequence reads: CASSIEYISGANVLTF. The CDR3 bases are TGTGCCAGTAGTATAGAGTATATCTCTGGGGCCAACGTCCTGACTTTC.

This clone turned up a few times. The J gene is TRBJ2-5, the V gene TRBV7-9, with D maybe TRBD1 (6 bases). The germline CDR1 and CDR2 sequences are SEHNR and FQNEAQ (reference sequence). V shed 0 bases and J shed 4 bases, with 9 bases lying between them. This CDR3 has 14 amino acids. The CDR3 region has the DNA TGTGCCAGCAGCTTAGCTAGGGGGATAGAGACCCAGTACTTC. Its protein product is CASSLARGIETQYF. The variable domain in full, with the rest retrieved from reference TRBV7-9 and TRBJ2-5, is DTGVSQNPRHKITKRGQNVTFRCDPISEHNRLYWYRQTLGQGPEFLTYFQNEAQLEKSRLLSDRFSAERPKGSFSTLEIQRTEQGDSAMYLCASSLARGIETQYFGPGTRLLVL.

J is TRBJ1-4 and V is TRBV30; D unclear. The CDR3 covers 11 residues. Per germline, CDR1 GTSNPN and CDR2 SVGIG (reference sequence). Between the trimmed V and J ends, which lost 0 bases and 7 bases, there was a span of 3 bases. CDR3 residues: CAWSVAEKLFF. DNA of the CDR3: TGTGCCTGGAGTGTAGCTGAAAAACTGTTTTTT.

This clone was found a few times. The chain links TRBV7-8 to TRBJ2-1; tentatively, D is TRBD2 (5 bases). The CDR3 runs 16 residues. The V gene's germline CDR1 is SGHVS and CDR2 FQNEAQ. Trimming removed 6 bases from V and 7 bases from J, with 22 bases in between. CDR3 sequence (DNA): TGTGCCAGCAGTCGCGGACTTTCCCACCCCCGGAATGAGCAGTTCTTC. Translated, it gives CASSRGLSHPRNEQFF.

This clone was found a few times. This CDR3 is also generated by other DNA sequences in the sample. The chain combines TRBV7-2 with TRBJ1-2, with 10 bases matching TRBD1. This CDR3 comprises 13 residues. The germline gives CDR1 SGHTA, CDR2 FQGNSA. V was clipped by 4 bases and J by 5 bases; unmatched bases: 1. The CDR3 DNA is TGTGCCAGCAGCTCGGGACAGGGGTATGGCTACACCTTC. Translating it yields CASSSGQGYGYTF.

This chain links TRBV7-9 with TRBJ2-3, with TRBD1 matching over 8 bases. The CDR3 has 14 residues. J lost 3 bases, V lost 4 bases, and 3 bases had no gene match. Germline assignment: CDR1 SEHNR and CDR2 FQNEAQ (reference sequence). CDR3 sequence reads: CASSSWTGTDTQYF. The CDR3 region has the DNA TGTGCCAGCAGCTCCTGGACAGGGACAGATACGCAGTATTTT.

This chain connects TRBV2 to TRBJ1-2; the match to TRBD1 covers 8 bases. CDR3 length equals 14 residues. V lost 1 base, J lost 8 bases, and 6 bases stayed unmatched. CDR1 SNHLY and CDR2 FYNNEI come from the germline V gene. In DNA, the CDR3 is TGTGCCAGCAGTGAAGAGGGCAGGGGGCTCGGCTACACCTTC. Translation gives CASSEEGRGLGYTF.

This clone was observed a handful of times. The rearrangement uses TRBV28 and TRBJ1-1, with 12 bases matching TRBD1. CDR1 is MDHEN, CDR2 SYDVKM, per germline. CDR3 size: 15 residues. Trimming cost V 5 bases and J 7 bases; bases outside gene matches: 8. The CDR3 region is CASSTRDRGHGEAFF. DNA for the CDR3: TGTGCCAGCAGTACCCGGGACAGGGGGCACGGTGAAGCTTTCTTT. Full variable domain (remainder filled in from reference TRBV28 and TRBJ1-1): DVKVTQSSRYLVKRTGEKVFLECVQDMDHENMFWYRQDPGLGLRLIYFSYDVKMKEKGDIPEGYSVSREKKERFSLILESASTNQTSMYLCASSTRDRGHGEAFFGQGTRLTVV.

In DNA form, the CDR3 reads TGTGCCAGCAGCCTGGAAGCGGGAGGGTACAATGAGCAGTTCTTC. This encodes CASSLEAGGYNEQFF. V gene TRBV5-4 combines with J gene TRBJ2-1; TRBD2 matches 10 bases. The V gene end was trimmed by 4 bases and the J gene end by 4 bases; junction bases not matched to a gene: 5. From germline, CDR1 is SGHNT and CDR2 YYREEE (reference sequence). The CDR3 sequence is 15 residues long.

The rearrangement links TRBV2 to TRBJ1-1; D gene ambiguous. V lost 5 bases, J lost 2 bases, and 9 bases lay in between. CDR3 length: 13 residues. Germline-derived CDR1 and CDR2 are SNHLY and FYNNEI. CDR3 in DNA: TGTGCCAGCAGTCGGGAGGGCAACACTGAAGCTTTCTTT. It yields the protein CASSREGNTEAFF.

This clone came up many times. The CDR3 nucleotides read TGTGCCAGCCGTTGGAGAGGGACTAGCGTTTACAATGAGCAGTTCTTC. Protein product: CASRWRGTSVYNEQFF. The rearrangement uses TRBV28 and TRBJ2-1; 10 nucleotides line up with TRBD2. The CDR3 consists of 16 residues. V lost 8 bases and J lost 4; bases outside the gene matches: 11. CDR1 is MDHEN and CDR2 is SYDVKM in the germline V gene.

This clone was detected a few times. The chain recombines TRBV7-9 with TRBJ1-4, with D perhaps TRBD1 (5 bases). The CDR3 totals 14 residues. V was cut by 1 base and J by 6 bases, with 9 bases left in between. Germline V CDR1 and CDR2: SEHNR, FQNEAQ (reference sequence). CDR3 sequence reads: CASSLGQGHEKLFF. The CDR3 DNA reads as TGTGCCAGCAGCTTAGGTCAGGGTCATGAAAAACTGTTTTTT. Based on the CDR3 plus reference TRBV7-9 and TRBJ1-4, the full variable domain is DTGVSQNPRHKITKRGQNVTFRCDPISEHNRLYWYRQTLGQGPEFLTYFQNEAQLEKSRLLSDRFSAERPKGSFSTLEIQRTEQGDSAMYLCASSLGQGHEKLFFGSGTQLSVL.

This clone was seen only a few times. This chain links TRBV9 with TRBJ2-2, with 15 positions matching TRBD2. Germline CDR1 is SGDLS and CDR2 is YYNGEE. The CDR3 has 19 amino acids. Unmatched junction bases numbered 8, after V lost 4 bases and J lost 1 base. The CDR3 here is CASSPRTSGRALNTGELFF. The DNA for the CDR3 is TGTGCCAGCAGCCCCCGGACTAGCGGGAGGGCCCTGAACACCGGGGAGCTGTTTTTT.

This clone has just a few counts. This chain uses TRBV7-8 with TRBJ2-3; 8 bases fit TRBD2. The CDR3 is 15 residues long. After removal of 2 bases from V and 4 bases from J, the junction contained 5 bases not matched to a gene. CDR1 and CDR2 from the germline V gene are SGHVS and FQNEAQ. The CDR3 spells CASSLMAGGADTQYF. The CDR3 region has the DNA TGTGCCAGCAGCTTAATGGCGGGAGGAGCAGATACGCAGTATTTT.

V is TRBV4-1 and J is TRBJ2-2, with TRBD1 matching 7 bases. Germline CDR1 and CDR2: MGHRA and YSYEKL. V lost 0 bases, J lost 6 bases, and 7 bases stayed unmatched. This CDR3 spans 16 amino acids. The DNA of the CDR3 is TGCGCCAGCAGCCAAGAGGCATGGCAGGGGGCCGGGGAGCTGTTTTTT. This codes for CASSQEAWQGAGELFF.

This clone was seen at least ten times. Here the CDR3 reads CSANAGLAGLGQFF. CDR3 bases: TGCAGCGCTAATGCGGGACTAGCGGGATTGGGGCAGTTCTTC. The chain carries TRBV29-1 and TRBJ2-1; 13 bases fit TRBD2. This CDR3 comprises 14 residues. Germline V lookup: CDR1 SQVTM, CDR2 ANQGSEA. With 7 bases clipped from V and 12 bases from J, the junction kept 12 bases outside the gene matches.

This sequence joins TRBV4-3 and TRBJ2-5; 11 positions agree with TRBD2. V lost 3 bases and J lost 6; bases outside the gene matches: 12. The CDR3 sequence is 17 residues long. Germline CDR1 reads LGHNA; CDR2 reads YSLEER. This CDR3 is CASSHSLAGGDRKTQYF. DNA of the CDR3: TGCGCCAGCAGCCACTCTTTAGCGGGAGGGGATAGGAAGACCCAGTACTTC.

This clone was seen a few times. The chain carries TRBV28 and TRBJ2-3, with a tentative D call TRBD2 (6 bases). V was shortened by 2 bases and J by 4 bases, with 13 bases between the two germline ends. CDR1 MDHEN and CDR2 SYDVKM come from the germline V gene. This CDR3 contains 15 residues. The CDR3 loop reads CASSLILRGADTQYF. As DNA, the CDR3 is TGTGCCAGCAGTTTAATCTTGCGGGGTGCAGATACGCAGTATTTT.

This clone appeared a few times. With a much larger clone just one base away, this may be a read error. V gene TRBV7-3 combines with J gene TRBJ2-2; 8 nucleotides match TRBD1. The CDR3 contains 15 residues. CDR1 and CDR2 from the germline V gene are SGHTA and FQGTGA. V lost 5 bases and J lost 0; bases outside the gene matches: 2. The CDR3 DNA is TGTGCCAGCAGCCGGGGACAGGCGAACACCGGGGAGCTGTTTTTT. As protein: CASSRGQANTGELFF.

This clone has a count of ten or more. The gene calls are TRBV18 and TRBJ2-1, with D uncertain. In germline, CDR1 is KGHSH, CDR2 LQKENI. V dropped 4 bases and J dropped 5 bases, with 9 bases sitting between them. The CDR3 totals 13 residues. This chain's CDR3 is CASSLRLDNEQFF. The DNA for the CDR3 is TGTGCCAGCTCACTCAGACTTGACAATGAGCAGTTCTTC.

V usage is TRBV28 and J usage is TRBJ1-2; TRBD1 might be the D (5 bases). V lost 4 bases to trimming and J lost 4 bases, with 16 bases between them. CDR3 length equals 15 residues. Germline V gene lookup returns CDR1 MDHEN and CDR2 SYDVKM. CDR3 residues: CASSSRQGRGYGYTF. As DNA, the CDR3 is TGTGCCAGCAGTTCTCGGCAGGGTCGCGGCTATGGCTACACCTTC.

This clone was detected a few times. The chain has TRBV7-8 and TRBJ2-5; TRBD2 might be the D (5 bases). Germline CDR1 reads SGHVS; CDR2 reads FQNEAQ. The CDR3 is 11 amino acids. V was clipped by 0 bases and J by 11 bases, with 7 bases between them. The CDR3 DNA follows: TGTGCCAGCAGCTTAGCGGGAGAGCAGTACTTC. Translating it yields CASSLAGEQYF.

The chain recombines TRBV29-1 with TRBJ1-1; the D gene is possibly TRBD1 (5 bases). This CDR3 region has 13 residues. V was clipped by 3 bases and J by 2 bases, with 10 bases between them. CDR1 SQVTM and CDR2 ANQGSEA come from the germline V gene. The chain's CDR3 is CSVEVQGNTEAFF. The CDR3 coding sequence is TGCAGCGTTGAGGTTCAGGGAAACACTGAAGCTTTCTTT.

There are many counts of this clone. The CDR3 reads CASTTGASSYNEQFF. CDR3 sequence (DNA): TGCGCCAGCACGACAGGGGCCAGCTCCTACAATGAGCAGTTCTTC. The chain has TRBV4-3 and TRBJ2-1, with 8 bases fitting TRBD1. The germline CDR1 and CDR2 sequences are LGHNA and YSLEER. The CDR3 loop spans 15 amino acids. V gave up 7 bases and J gave up 0 bases; unmatched junction bases: 5.